This T cell receptor beta chain was identified during a study of T cells expressing NK-cell markers. As for the study in general: Each TCR beta repertoire originated in sorted T cells that were CD3+CD56+NKG2C+, CD3+CD56+NKG2C- or CD3+CD56-NKG2C+. HCMV serostatus: seven of eight sequenced donors positive, one negative.

This CDR3 comprises 15 residues. Germline CDR1 reads MNHNY; CDR2 reads SVGAGI (reference sequence). Details on this clonotype: The target antigen is unknown.

Study results and caveats: Clarity on HCMV specificity was lacking for the expanded NKG2C+ T cell clones. These same clonotypes (in several donors) also led the CD3+CD56-NKG2C+ fraction.

TCRdb re-called the 5' RACE reads; every CDR3 protein appears as one record, without DNA. This table lists about 400,000 distinct CDR3 sequences. This clonotype originated in a woman aged 50 to 60 in good health. What was sequenced was blood T cells: a sorted CD56 or NKG2C T cell subset, CD4+ or CD8+ T cells, or bulk PBMC T cells (not recorded which). The gene calls are TRBV6-6 and TRBJ1-1. The CDR3 protein is CASSYPKEGNTEAFF.